Listed here are 27 T cell receptor beta chains from one sample, sequenced in a study of T cell changes during pregnancy in multiple sclerosis. The data were produced by immunoSEQ multiplex PCR, yet TCRdb's version contains in-frame clones alone and is incomplete. In the table there are about 100,000 clones, 80% to 95% of which are singletons. This specimen consisted of peripheral blood, obtained in the third trimester of pregnancy. These receptors all stem from a female donor in good health, enrolled as a control in a pregnancy study.

V gene TRBV7-6 combines with J gene TRBJ2-3, with D possibly TRBD1 on 6 matching bases. From germline, CDR1 is SGHVS and CDR2 FNYEAQ. V lost 4 bases and J 6 bases, leaving 20 bases between the germline ends. The CDR3 runs 16 residues. CDR3: CASSSTGLVSQDTQYF. The CDR3 nucleotides are TGTGCCAGCAGCTCCACAGGGCTCGTTTCACAGGATACGCAGTATTTT.

The V gene is TRBV6-1, the J gene TRBJ1-4; 8 bases map to TRBD1. J lost 14 bases, V lost 4 bases, and 15 bases had no gene match. Germline V gene sequence: CDR1 MNHNS, CDR2 SASEGT. This CDR3 has 15 amino acids. Written as DNA, the CDR3 is TGTGCCAGCAGTGGGGCAGGGGGCCCCTGGGTGGGGCTGTTTTTT. Its translation is CASSGAGGPWVGLFF.

This chain uses TRBV30 with TRBJ1-4; no clear D gene. The CDR3 is 14 amino acids. Between the trimmed V and J ends, which lost 4 bases and 0 bases, there was a span of 9 bases. Germline V gene data show CDR1 as GTSNPN and CDR2 as SVGIG (reference sequence). CDR3 in DNA: TGTGCCTGGAATCCAGTTGCAACTAATGAAAAACTGTTTTTT. This encodes CAWNPVATNEKLFF.

The chain has TRBV27 and TRBJ1-2; D may be TRBD1 (5 bases). In germline, CDR1 is MNHEY, CDR2 SMNVEV (reference sequence). Trimming shortened V by 4 bases and J by 4 bases, and 13 bases separated the two germline ends. The CDR3 contains 14 residues. In DNA form, the CDR3 reads TGTGCCAGCAGTTCTCAGGGTGCTACCTATGGCTACACCTTC. This codes for CASSSQGATYGYTF.

V and J are TRBV18 and TRBJ2-5; TRBD2 agrees at 16 bases. The length of the CDR3 is 17 residues. CDR1 KGHSH and CDR2 LQKENI come from the germline V gene. V lost 3 bases and J lost 3; bases outside the gene matches: 4. CDR3 DNA: TGTGCCAGCTCACCGGGACTAGCGGGGGGGCCTGAAGAGACCCAGTACTTC. Protein sequence: CASSPGLAGGPEETQYF.

The chain has TRBV9 and TRBJ2-5, with D possibly TRBD1 on 6 matching bases. There are 15 residues in the CDR3. From germline, CDR1 is SGDLS and CDR2 YYNGEE. Trimming took 4 bases from V and 1 from J, leaving 14 bases between them. The DNA of the CDR3 is TGTGCCAGCAGCAGTGAGCCGGACAGCCAAGAGACCCAGTACTTC. Residues: CASSSEPDSQETQYF.

The genes are TRBV5-4 and TRBJ2-2; D gene uncertain. CDR1 and CDR2 from the germline V gene are SGHNT and YYREEE (reference sequence). Trimming took off 4 bases at V and 7 bases at J, with 14 bases between the two ends. The CDR3 totals 14 residues. CDR3 amino acids: CASSQLLVNGELFF. CDR3 bases: TGTGCCAGCAGCCAACTATTGGTCAACGGGGAGCTGTTTTTT.

The V and J genes are TRBV9 and TRBJ2-2; 8 bases map to TRBD1. Per germline, CDR1 SGDLS and CDR2 YYNGEE. Trimming cost V 6 bases and J 4 bases; bases outside gene matches: 8. CDR3 length: 15 amino acids. This chain's CDR3 is CASTNPDRGTGELFF. For the CDR3, the DNA is TGTGCCAGCACCAACCCTGACAGGGGCACCGGGGAGCTGTTTTTT. The variable domain in full, with the rest retrieved from reference TRBV9 and TRBJ2-2, is DSGVTQTPKHLITATGQRVTLRCSPRSGDLSVYWYQQSLDQGLQFLIQYYNGEERAKGNILERFSAQQFPDLHSELNLSSLELGDSALYFCASTNPDRGTGELFFGEGSRLTVL.

This chain links TRBV7-9 with TRBJ1-1; TRBD1 matches 7 bases. J was trimmed by 3 bases and V by 5 bases; bases with no gene match: 6. The CDR3 covers 14 residues. The germline V gene encodes CDR1 SEHNR and CDR2 FQNEAQ (reference sequence). The DNA of the CDR3 is TGTGCCAGCAGCCTCCCTGGACAGGACACTGAAGCTTTCTTT. Encoded protein: CASSLPGQDTEAFF.

This sequence joins TRBV11-2 and TRBJ1-1; D uncertain. Germline CDR1 and CDR2: SGHAT and FQNNGV. The CDR3 loop spans 11 amino acids. Trimming removed 8 bases from V and 1 base from J, with 5 bases in between. The CDR3, as DNA: TGTGCCAGCGTTAGGAACACTGAAGCTTTCTTT. Translating it yields CASVRNTEAFF.

The chain uses TRBV4-1 and TRBJ1-1; TRBD1 matches 8 bases. CDR3 length: 14 amino acids. V was pared by 0 bases and J by 5 bases, with 2 bases of the junction left unmatched. Germline V gene data show CDR1 as MGHRA and CDR2 as YSYEKL. CDR3: CASSQDRGRTEAFF. CDR3 coding DNA: TGCGCCAGCAGCCAAGACAGGGGGCGAACTGAAGCTTTCTTT.

The chain couples TRBV6-1 to TRBJ1-5; D not resolved. The CDR3 runs 14 residues. Trimming pared 2 bases from V and 10 bases from J, leaving 15 bases between. In germline, CDR1 is MNHNS, CDR2 SASEGT. DNA of the CDR3: TGTGCCAGCAGTGAATCTAGCACTCGCGAACCCCAGCATTTT. Protein product: CASSESSTREPQHF.

The V and J genes are TRBV27 and TRBJ2-5; D not certain. The J call is in doubt because the DNA end fits TRBJ2-7 better. This CDR3 region has 13 residues. Per the germline V gene, CDR1 is MNHEY and CDR2 is SMNVEV (reference sequence). The CDR3 loop is CASSFSDYYEQYF. The CDR3 nucleotides are TGTGCCAGCAGTTTCTCCGATTACTACGAGCAGTACTTC.

The genes are TRBV6-1 and TRBJ2-7, with a tentative D call TRBD1 (6 bases). The V end lost 6 bases, the J end lost 1 base, and 16 bases lay between the germline ends. In germline, CDR1 is MNHNS, CDR2 SASEGT. The CDR3 is 15 amino acids. In DNA form, the CDR3 reads TGTGCCAGCAGAATCGGCAGGGGAGAGTCCTACGAGCAGTACTTC. Translated, it gives CASRIGRGESYEQYF.

The rearrangement joins TRBV19 to TRBJ1-6; D gene uncertain. Looked up from germline, CDR1 is LNHDA and CDR2 is SQIVND (reference sequence). Trimming removed 1 base from V and 0 bases from J, with 4 bases in between. The CDR3 contains 15 residues. The CDR3 DNA sequence: TGTGCCAGTAGTATAGGGAGCTCCTATAATTCACCCCTCCACTTT. It codes for CASSIGSSYNSPLHF.

The J gene is TRBJ2-3, the V gene TRBV9; 10 bases line up with TRBD2. Per the germline V gene, CDR1 is SGDLS and CDR2 is YYNGEE. This CDR3 contains 14 residues. Unmatched junction bases numbered 3, after V lost 2 bases and J lost 6 bases. CDR3 loop: CASSVETSGDTQYF. The DNA of the CDR3 is TGTGCCAGCAGCGTCGAGACTAGCGGGGATACGCAGTATTTT.

The chain has TRBV7-8 and TRBJ1-1, with D maybe TRBD1 (6 bases). V shed 1 base and J shed 0 bases, with 12 bases lying between them. The CDR3 consists of 16 residues. Germline V gene sequence: CDR1 SGHVS, CDR2 FQNEAQ. CDR3 bases: TGTGCCAGCAGCTTAGGACAGGAGACCTTGAACACTGAAGCTTTCTTT. It translates to CASSLGQETLNTEAFF.

This chain connects TRBV9 to TRBJ2-1, with 9 bases lining up with TRBD2. Per the germline V gene, CDR1 is SGDLS and CDR2 is YYNGEE. The ends lost 4 bases at V and 5 bases at J; junction bases unmatched: 16. The CDR3 has 18 amino acids. The CDR3 bases are TGTGCCAGCAGCTCCCCCCGCAGGGGCGGGGGGGCCGACAATGAGCAGTTCTTC. It translates to CASSSPRRGGGADNEQFF.

V and J are TRBV5-6 and TRBJ1-5; D is undetermined. The CDR3 has 15 residues. Between the trimmed V and J ends, which lost 1 base and 0 bases, there was a span of 8 bases. From germline, CDR1 is SGHDT and CDR2 YYEEEE. In DNA form, the CDR3 reads TGTGCCAGCAGCTTGTTCGGTTATAGCAATCAGCCCCAGCATTTT. It codes for CASSLFGYSNQPQHF.

As DNA, the CDR3 is TGTGCCAGCAGCGTAGGGGACAGACCCTATGGCTACACCTTC. Residues: CASSVGDRPYGYTF. The V gene is TRBV9, the J gene TRBJ1-2, with 7 bases that match TRBD1. The J segment lost 4 bases and the V segment lost 0 bases, leaving 3 bases of the junction unmatched. Looked up from germline, CDR1 is SGDLS and CDR2 is YYNGEE. This CDR3 region has 14 residues.

V gene TRBV10-3 combines with J gene TRBJ2-2, with 7 bases lining up with TRBD1. V gave up 4 bases and J gave up 1 base; unmatched junction bases: 0. This CDR3 comprises 14 residues. Germline V gene data show CDR1 as ENHRY and CDR2 as SYGVKD. The CDR3, as DNA: TGTGCCATCAGTGGGACAGGGAACACCGGGGAGCTGTTTTTT. It translates to CAISGTGNTGELFF.

The gene calls are TRBV18 and TRBJ2-7; TRBD1 is a possible D gene (6 bases). Germline-derived CDR1 and CDR2 are KGHSH and LQKENI. The CDR3 length is 14 residues. The V end lost 3 bases, the J end lost 3 bases, and 12 bases lay between the germline ends. The CDR3 nucleotides read TGTGCCAGCTCACCGCTCGAACAGGGCTACGAGCAGTACTTC. Protein: CASSPLEQGYEQYF.

The rearrangement links TRBV19 to TRBJ2-1; possible D gene TRBD1, 5 bases. This CDR3 is built from 11 residues. The germline V gene has CDR1 LNHDA and CDR2 SQIVND (reference sequence). Trimming took 6 bases from V and 12 from J, leaving 12 bases between them. The CDR3 sequence: CASRGAARQFF. As DNA, the CDR3 is TGTGCCAGTAGAGGGGCAGCGCGGCAGTTCTTC.

The chain couples TRBV19 to TRBJ1-1, with 9 bases fitting TRBD1. V shed 3 bases, J shed 5 bases, and the junction held 4 bases outside the gene matches. The CDR3 is made up of 14 amino acids. Germline-derived CDR1 and CDR2 are LNHDA and SQIVND (reference sequence). Written as DNA, the CDR3 is TGTGCCAGTAGTATTAACAGGGGGCGGACTGAAGCTTTCTTT. It yields the protein CASSINRGRTEAFF.

J is TRBJ1-1 and V is TRBV4-3, with a weak D call TRBD1 (6 bases). Per germline, CDR1 LGHNA and CDR2 YSLEER. The CDR3 sequence is 15 residues long. V lost 0 bases and J lost 5, with 13 bases in between. The CDR3 reads CASSQDAGAGTEAFF. CDR3 coding DNA: TGCGCCAGCAGCCAAGATGCAGGGGCCGGGACTGAAGCTTTCTTT.

The chain combines TRBV11-2 with TRBJ2-2; TRBD1 matches at 9 bases. This CDR3 contains 16 residues. J lost 5 bases, V lost 6 bases, and 10 bases had no gene match. The germline V gene has CDR1 SGHAT and CDR2 FQNNGV. The CDR3, as DNA: TGTGCCAGCAGACCCTGGACAGGGGTTGATACCGGGGAGCTGTTTTTT. This codes for CASRPWTGVDTGELFF.

This sequence joins TRBV6-6 and TRBJ2-2, with 11 bases fitting TRBD2. The CDR3 runs to 16 residues. Germline CDR1 reads MNHNY; CDR2 reads SVGAGI (reference sequence). With 5 bases clipped from V and 1 base from J, the junction kept 3 bases outside the gene matches. CDR3 sequence: CASSKTSGGNTGELFF. The CDR3 coding sequence is TGTGCCAGCAGTAAAACTAGCGGGGGGAACACCGGGGAGCTGTTTTTT.